This is a list of T cell receptor beta chains from one sample in a study of blood T cell repertoires in COVID-19. TCRdb's table, derived via immunoSEQ multiplex PCR, lists solely in-frame clones and lacks some. The sample shows 200,000 to 250,000 clones, roughly four fifths of them seen only once. What was sequenced was peripheral blood. All receptors come from a woman of 80 years or more with COVID-19, enrolled during active disease. Both conserved end residues are part of each CDR3. A D gene is named only where the DNA matches it firmly. The size of a clone is reported for some rows only, either as once, few or many, or as a class for expanded clones.

>few|TRBD1|TRBV6-1|15|TRBJ1-5
TGTGCCAGCAGTGAACCAGGGGGCTTCAATCAGCCCCAGCATTTT
CASSEPGGFNQPQHF
>NA|NA|TRBV10-3|12|TRBJ1-1
TGTGCCACCTCAAGAGAGAACACTGAAGCTTTCTTT
CATSRENTEAFF
>NA|TRBD1|TRBV6-1|19|TRBJ1-5
TGTGCCAGCAGTGCCCGCCGCCGGGACAGGCATTATAGCAATCAGCCCCAGCATTTT
CASSARRRDRHYSNQPQHF
>NA|NA|TRBV3-1/TRBV3-2|16|TRBJ1-2
TGTGCCAGCAGCCAGTCCTCTGTCGGGGGGAACTATGGCTACACCTTC
CASSQSSVGGNYGYTF
>NA|NA|TRBV7-2|13|TRBJ2-1
TGTGCCAGCAGCGTAGGGACTCACAATGAGCAGTTCTTC
CASSVGTHNEQFF
>NA|TRBD1|TRBV6-5|15|TRBJ1-2
TGTGCCAGCAGCCCCGCCCCACAGGGGGCGGGGGGCTACACCTTC
CASSPAPQGAGGYTF
>NA|NA|TRBV3-1/TRBV3-2|15|TRBJ2-5
TGTGCCAGCAGCCAAGAAGGGACACTACCTGGGACCCAGTACTTC
CASSQEGTLPGTQYF
>NA|NA|TRBV12-5|15|TRBJ1-2
TGTGCTAGTGGCCCAGGCCCCCAGGGTTACTATGGCTACACCTTC
CASGPGPQGYYGYTF
>NA|TRBD1|TRBV9|15|TRBJ1-5
TGTGCCAGCAGCGTAGGGGGACAGGGATATCAGCCCCAGCATTTT
CASSVGGQGYQPQHF
>few|TRBD1|TRBV6-6|15|TRBJ1-2
TGTGCCAGCAGCCCTTCGGGACAGACCTTTCCTTTTCTCACCTTC
CASSPSGQTFPFLTF
>NA|NA|TRBV7-2|14|TRBJ1-1
TGTGCCAGCAGCTTAGGGGGAGCAAACACTGAAGCTTTCTTT
CASSLGGANTEAFF
>NA|NA|TRBV7-8|15|TRBJ1-2
TGTGCCAGCAGCTTAGATCCCCCCCGTAACTATGGCTACACCTTC
CASSLDPPRNYGYTF
>few|NA|TRBV4-1|16|TRBJ2-2
TGCGCCAGCAGCCAAGGTGGGGCGGAAACGACCGGGGAGCTGTTTTTT
CASSQGGAETTGELFF
>NA|NA|TRBV5-4|16|TRBJ2-7
TGTGCCAGCAGCTTGGGGGGAGCTCAGAGCTCCTACGAGCAGTACTTC
CASSLGGAQSSYEQYF
>NA|NA|TRBV11-1|15|TRBJ1-1
TGTGCCAGCAGCCAAATCCTGGGCGTGAACACTGAAGCTTTCTTT
CASSQILGVNTEAFF
>NA|NA|TRBV27|14|TRBJ2-1
TGTGCCAGCAGTTTTCGTGGCAGGGAAAATGAGCAGTTCTTC
CASSFRGRENEQFF
>NA|NA|TRBV18|16|TRBJ1-1
TGTGCCAGCTCACCCGGGTTGCTTCTTGTGAACACTGAAGCTTTCTTT
CASSPGLLLVNTEAFF
>NA|TRBD1|TRBV9|14|TRBJ1-5
TGTGCCAGCAGCGTAGGACAGGGTCCGCAGCCCCAGCATTTT
CASSVGQGPQPQHF
>few|NA|TRBV6-5|12|TRBJ1-1
TGTGCCAGCAGTCTCAGGGACACTGAAGCTTTCTTT
CASSLRDTEAFF
>NA|NA|TRBV15|15|TRBJ1-4
TGTGCCACCAGCAGAGATAGCACAGGTTTCGAAAAACTGTTTTTT
CATSRDSTGFEKLFF
>NA|NA|TRBV2|14|TRBJ2-1
TGTGCCAGCAGTGAAGTCCCTAGCCCCAATGAGCAGTTCTTC
CASSEVPSPNEQFF
>NA|NA|TRBV5-1|17|TRBJ1-1
TGCGCCAGCAGCCTTATCCCGCGGTCATTGGGGAACACTGAAGCTTTCTTT
CASSLIPRSLGNTEAFF
>NA|TRBD1|TRBV4-2|14|TRBJ1-4
TGTGCCAGCAGCCGGACAGGGGCGGTGGAAAAACTGTTTTTT
CASSRTGAVEKLFF
>NA|NA|TRBV5-4|12|TRBJ1-2
TGTGCCAGCAGCTTAGACAGACGTAACTACACCTTC
CASSLDRRNYTF
>NA|TRBD2|TRBV9|16|TRBJ2-5
TGTGCCAGCAGCGTAATAGCGGGGGGGCTTGGAGAGACCCAGTACTTC
CASSVIAGGLGETQYF
>once|TRBD2|TRBV4-1|18|TRBJ2-3
TGCGCCAGCAGCGCCCGACTAGCGGGAGGGCCGAGCACAGATACGCAGTATTTT
CASSARLAGGPSTDTQYF
>NA|TRBD1|TRBV3-1/TRBV3-2|10|TRBJ2-1
TGCTCAACAGGGGACAATGAGCAGTTCTTC
CSTGDNEQFF
>NA|NA|TRBV14|13|TRBJ2-1
TGTGCCAGCAGCCAATACGGTATCCGTGAGCAGTTCTTC
CASSQYGIREQFF
>NA|TRBD1|TRBV6-6|13|TRBJ1-2
TGTGCCAGCAGTACACAGGGGGACTATGGCTACACCTTC
CASSTQGDYGYTF
>few|NA|TRBV6-4|11|TRBJ1-5
TGTGCCGACACGGACAATCAGCCCCAGCATTTT
CADTDNQPQHF
>NA|NA|TRBV27|15|TRBJ1-1
TGTGCCAGCAGTATACGAGGGTTCTTGGGCACTGAAGCTTTCTTT
CASSIRGFLGTEAFF
>NA|NA|TRBV6-1|13|TRBJ1-2
TGTGCCAGCAGTGAAGCTGGGAGCTATGGCTACACCTTC
CASSEAGSYGYTF
>NA|TRBD1|TRBV19|14|TRBJ1-5
TGTGCCAGTGGACAGGCTAATAGCAATCAGCCCCAGCATTTT
CASGQANSNQPQHF
>NA|NA|TRBV10-1|13|TRBJ2-4
TGCGCCAGCAGTGAGGGGCCTTCCTCCATTCAGTACTTC
CASSEGPSSIQYF
>NA|TRBD1|TRBV3-1/TRBV3-2|14|TRBJ1-5
TGTGCCAGCGGGGACAGGGCGGTTAGCCAGCCCCAGCATTTT
CASGDRAVSQPQHF
>NA|TRBD2|TRBV19|15|TRBJ2-4
TGTGCCAGTACTACGCGGGGGGCCGGCAAAAACATTCAGTACTTC
CASTTRGAGKNIQYF
>NA|TRBD2|TRBV3-1/TRBV3-2|15|TRBJ2-3
TGTGCCAGCAGCCCTAGACTAGCGGGAGCAGATACGCAGTATTTT
CASSPRLAGADTQYF
>NA|TRBD1|TRBV6-5|14|TRBJ2-7
TGTGCCAGCAGTATGACGGGACAGAGCTACGAGCAGTACTTC
CASSMTGQSYEQYF
>NA|TRBD1|TRBV19|16|TRBJ1-1
TGTGCCAGTTCGGGGTTAGGGGACAGGAGAAACACTGAAGCTTTCTTT
CASSGLGDRRNTEAFF
>NA|TRBD2|TRBV27|20|TRBJ2-3
TGTGCCAGCAGTTTGGGGACACCATATAGCGGGAGGGCCCTCGTGGATACGCAGTATTTT
CASSLGTPYSGRALVDTQYF
>once|NA|TRBV3-1/TRBV3-2|15|TRBJ2-3
TGTGCCAGCAGTCAACCCAGCGGCCCCACAGATACGCAGTATTTT
CASSQPSGPTDTQYF
>NA|TRBD1|TRBV2|17|TRBJ1-5
TGTGCCAGCAGGGGGACAGGGGCGTATGGGGACAATCAGCCCCAGCATTTT
CASRGTGAYGDNQPQHF
>NA|TRBD2|TRBV5-4|14|TRBJ2-5
TGTGCCAGCAGCCCGTCGGGGGGCCAAGAGACCCAGTACTTC
CASSPSGGQETQYF
>NA|TRBD2|TRBV11-3|15|TRBJ2-1
TGTGCCAGCAGCTCGTCAGCGGGGAGTGGGAATGAGCAGTTCTTC
CASSSSAGSGNEQFF
>NA|NA|TRBV28|16|TRBJ1-1
TGTGCCAGCAGCCCCCCGGCGGGGGTCCCGAACACTGAAGCTTTCTTT
CASSPPAGVPNTEAFF
>NA|NA|TRBV5-1|13|TRBJ2-1
TGCGCCAGCAGCGAGGGGGATTACAATGAGCAGTTCTTC
CASSEGDYNEQFF
>NA|TRBD1|TRBV5-1|15|TRBJ1-1
TGCGCCAGCAGCCTCCTTCAACAGGGGGGCACTGAAGCTTTCTTT
CASSLLQQGGTEAFF
>NA|NA|TRBV6-6|16|TRBJ2-2
TGTGCCAGCAGTTACTCCTCCGGGGTGAACACCGGGGAGCTGTTTTTT
CASSYSSGVNTGELFF
>NA|NA|TRBV5-4|14|TRBJ1-3
TGTGCCAGCAGCCTCCGTGGGCCCGGAAACACCATATATTTT
CASSLRGPGNTIYF
>NA|NA|TRBV7-3|15|TRBJ2-3
TGTGCCAGCAGCTCCTCAACAGGGTACACAGATACGCAGTATTTT
CASSSSTGYTDTQYF
>NA|TRBD1|TRBV3-1/TRBV3-2|13|TRBJ1-1
TGTGCCAGCAGCAGTTTGTCAGGGGGTGAAGCTTTCTTT
CASSSLSGGEAFF
>NA|TRBD1|TRBV5-1|14|TRBJ1-5
TGCGCCAGCAGCTGGGACAGTATGAATCAGCCCCAGCATTTT
CASSWDSMNQPQHF
>NA|NA|TRBV10-2|14|TRBJ1-3
TGCGCCAGCAGACAGGGCTCCTCTGGAAACACCATATATTTT
CASRQGSSGNTIYF
>NA|TRBD1|TRBV9|14|TRBJ1-1
TGTGCCAGCAGCGGAACAGGGGGCATAGCTGAAGCTTTCTTT
CASSGTGGIAEAFF
>NA|NA|TRBV4-1|14|TRBJ2-7
TGCGCCAGCAGCCAAGGGAGGGCGTCTCACGAGCAGTACTTC
CASSQGRASHEQYF
>NA|NA|TRBV6-5|11|TRBJ1-1
TGTGCCAGCAGTTACCGGGGGGGGGCTTTCTTT
CASSYRGGAFF
>NA|NA|TRBV29-1|12|TRBJ1-2
TGCAGCGTCGGAGGCGTAGACAATGGCTACACCTTC
CSVGGVDNGYTF
>NA|NA|TRBV19|13|TRBJ1-4
TGTGCCAGTAGTCCCCCGCCCAGGGAAAAACTGTTTTTT
CASSPPPREKLFF
>few|NA|TRBV28|12|TRBJ2-7
TGTGCCAGCAGAGGGGCGTCCTACGAGCAGTACTTC
CASRGASYEQYF
>NA|NA|TRBV9|17|TRBJ2-2
TGTGCCAGCAGCGGACCCGGGAGCTGGGCCCTACGCGGGGAGCTGTTTTTT
CASSGPGSWALRGELFF